This is a list of T cell receptor beta chains from one sample in a study of T cells in localized non-small cell lung cancer. Only in-frame clones appear in the TCRdb table, and some are missing; sequencing was by immunoSEQ multiplex PCR. The sample consists of under 35,000 clones, around 93% of them appearing once. Source: peripheral blood mononuclear cells, taken before any cancer treatment. Source of these receptors: a woman aged 35-75 years with stage III lung adenocarcinoma. The CDR3 runs from the conserved cysteine through the conserved F or W. D genes are given only for firm matches. Clone size is not always given. Where it is, it says once, few, many or a class for expanded clones.

.,13,.,TRBV13,TRBJ2-7,TGTGCCAGCAGCTTACCAGGGACCTACGAGCAGTACTTC,CASSLPGTYEQYF
TRBD2,14,.,TRBV29-1,TRBJ2-7,TGCAGCGTTGAGGGGACTAGCGGAGAGTACGAGCAGTACTTC,CSVEGTSGEYEQYF
.,14,once,TRBV7-8,TRBJ2-5,TGTGCCAGCAGCTTACACGGGAGAGGAGAGACCCAGTACTTC,CASSLHGRGETQYF
TRBD1,14,.,TRBV28,TRBJ1-5,TGTGCCAGCAGTAGACAGGGGTTCAATCAGCCCCAGCATTTT,CASSRQGFNQPQHF
.,12,.,TRBV6-5,TRBJ2-7,TGTGCCAGCAGCCCACGGGGTTACGAGCAGTACTTC,CASSPRGYEQYF
TRBD1,16,.,TRBV5-1,TRBJ2-5,TGCGCCAGCAGCTTGCGACCCCCTACAGGGGCAGAGACCCAGTACTTC,CASSLRPPTGAETQYF
.,13,.,TRBV30,TRBJ1-2,TGTGCCTGGAGAGGGACGGAAAAGGATGGCTACACCTTC,CAWRGTEKDGYTF
.,15,.,TRBV18,TRBJ1-1,TGTGCCAGCTCACCTCGGACAGAAATGAACACTGAAGCTTTCTTT,CASSPRTEMNTEAFF
.,14,.,TRBV27,TRBJ1-1,TGTGCCAGCAGTTTAGGGGTAGGGTACACTGAAGCTTTCTTT,CASSLGVGYTEAFF
TRBD2,16,.,TRBV29-1,TRBJ2-3,TGCAGCGTTGTCGCGGGAGGCCGAAGATGGCCAGATACGCAGTATTTT,CSVVAGGRRWPDTQYF
.,12,.,TRBV5-4,TRBJ1-1,TGTGCCAGCAGGCCAGGGGATGGTGAAGCTTTCTTT,CASRPGDGEAFF
.,12,.,TRBV2,TRBJ2-7,TGTGCCAGCAGTGACAGGGCGTACGAGCAGTACTTC,CASSDRAYEQYF
.,15,once,TRBV4-3,TRBJ2-7,TGCGCCAGCAGCCAAGATGGAGGGGGAGGAAAGAAGCAGTACTTC,CASSQDGGGGKKQYF
TRBD1,16,.,TRBV7-2,TRBJ1-5,TGTGCCAGCAGCTTACAGGGGGCTTTTAGCAATCAGCCCCAGCATTTT,CASSLQGAFSNQPQHF
.,13,.,TRBV18,TRBJ2-7,TGTGCCAGCTCACCGGCCCGGGACTACGAGCAGTACTTC,CASSPARDYEQYF
TRBD1,14,.,TRBV5-6,TRBJ2-1,TGTGCCAGCAGCTTGATTTCAGGGGGCAATGAGCAGTTCTTC,CASSLISGGNEQFF
.,16,.,TRBV6-6,TRBJ2-1,TGTGCCAGCAGTCTTAACCGGGACATAATCTACAATGAGCAGTTCTTC,CASSLNRDIIYNEQFF
.,16,.,TRBV6-6,TRBJ2-3,TGTGCCAGCAGTTACGTAGCTAGCGCTCGCACAGATACGCAGTATTTT,CASSYVASARTDTQYF